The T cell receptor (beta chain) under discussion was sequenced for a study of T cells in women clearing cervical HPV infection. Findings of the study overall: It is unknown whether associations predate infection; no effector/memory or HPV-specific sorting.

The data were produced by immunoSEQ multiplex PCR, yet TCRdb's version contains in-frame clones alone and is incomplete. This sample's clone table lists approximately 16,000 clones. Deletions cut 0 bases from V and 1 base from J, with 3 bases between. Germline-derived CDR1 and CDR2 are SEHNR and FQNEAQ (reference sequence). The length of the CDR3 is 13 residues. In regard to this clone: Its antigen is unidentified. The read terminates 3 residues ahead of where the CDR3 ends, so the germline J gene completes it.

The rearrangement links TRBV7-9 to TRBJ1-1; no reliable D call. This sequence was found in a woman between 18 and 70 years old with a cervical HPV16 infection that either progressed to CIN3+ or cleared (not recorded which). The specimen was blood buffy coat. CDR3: CASSLAGNTEAFF. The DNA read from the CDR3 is TGTGCCAGCAGCTTAGCCGGGAACACTGAA. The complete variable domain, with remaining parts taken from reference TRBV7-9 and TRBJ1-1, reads DTGVSQNPRHKITKRGQNVTFRCDPISEHNRLYWYRQTLGQGPEFLTYFQNEAQLEKSRLLSDRFSAERPKGSFSTLEIQRTEQGDSAMYLCASSLAGNTEAFFGQGTRLTVV.